This TCR beta chain derives from a study of blood T cell repertoires in COVID-19. On the study more broadly: The samples span acute and convalescent COVID-19 from the United States, Italy and Spain. Nucleic acid was either cDNA or gDNA, and it came from T cells, B-cell-depleted T cells, or PBMCs.

This CDR3 is built from 14 residues. CDR1 SGHTA and CDR2 FQGNSA come from the germline V gene. V shed 6 bases and J 4 bases; nucleotides not matched to a gene: 7. How the authors handled the data: Reference gene primer amplification gave estimated nucleated cell counts. The protocol was immunoSEQ multiplex PCR, while the TCRdb copy is restricted to in-frame clones and leaves out a portion. Clone size and the V and J calls come from that table; the DNA yielded D and trimming. The data show under 35,000 clones, roughly nine tenths seen once. V and J are TRBV7-2 and TRBJ2-7, with 9 bases identical to TRBD2. This TCR derives from a man aged 70 or older with active COVID-19. Sequencing was performed on peripheral blood. The DNA for the CDR3 is TGTGCCAGCAGGGCGACTAGCGGTTCTTACGAGCAGTACTTC. Protein: CASRATSGSYEQYF.